One sample yielded the 23 T cell receptor beta chains listed below, sequenced in a study of human T cells and chemical hapten exposure. The time point: patch test 1, 2 weeks after DPC sensitization. Sample treatment: therapeutic diphenylcyclopropenone sensitization with weekly scalp DPC. TCRdb ran MiXCR on the RACE reads and lists one entry per CDR3 protein. The sample contains 75,000 to 90,000 distinct CDR3 sequences, approximately 8% of which appear only once. The sample was whole blood, taken in connection with sensitization to the hapten diphenylcyclopropenone (DPC). These TCRs come from a woman aged 30 to 39 with alopecia areata. Some clones in this sample may be carry-over from other donors' samples.

The chain joins TRBV19 to TRBJ2-5, with TRBD2 matching over 14 bases. The CDR3 covers 15 residues. V gave up 9 bases and J gave up 5 bases; unmatched junction bases: 8. Germline lookup yields CDR1 LNHDA and CDR2 SQIVND (reference sequence). CDR3 in amino acids: CASKQGLAGVETQYF. Written as DNA, the CDR3 is TGTGCCAGCAAGCAGGGACTAGCGGGGGTGGAGACCCAGTACTTC.

This clonotype was recorded many times. The chain's CDR3 is CASSSRRQTGINEQFF. CDR3 nucleotides: TGTGCCAGCAGTAGCCGTCGTCAGACAGGGATAAATGAGCAGTTCTTC. This sequence joins TRBV6-2 or TRBV6-3 and TRBJ2-1; 7 bases line up with TRBD1. The CDR3 consists of 16 residues. After removal of 5 bases from V and 7 bases from J, the junction contained 14 bases not matched to a gene. Germline V gene lookup returns CDR1 MNHEY and CDR2 SVGEGT.

The chain joins TRBV3-1 to TRBJ1-5; the match to TRBD1 covers 8 bases. CDR3 size: 13 residues. Germline CDR1 reads LGHDT; CDR2 reads YNNKEL (reference sequence). V was clipped by 5 bases and J by 5 bases; unmatched bases: 2. In DNA, the CDR3 is TGTGCCAGCAGCGCGGACAGGGATCAGCCCCAGCATTTT. Its translation is CASSADRDQPQHF.

In the case of this clonotype: With a much larger clone just one base away, this may be a read error. The chain couples TRBV9 to TRBJ2-7; D possibly corresponds to TRBD1 (7 bases). CDR1 SGDLS and CDR2 YYNGEE come from the germline V gene. CDR3 length: 14 amino acids. The CDR3 sequence is CVSSVQGGSYEQYF. CDR3 DNA: TGTGTCAGCAGCGTTCAGGGGGGTTCCTACGAGCAGTACTTC.

This clonotype appeared a few times. This chain connects TRBV14 to TRBJ2-5; D is unresolved. The CDR3 runs to 15 residues. CDR1 SGHDN and CDR2 FVKESK come from the germline V gene. Trimming removed 4 bases at V and 7 bases at J, with 19 bases between. The CDR3 DNA follows: TGTGCCAGCAGCCCCTCAGTAGGCAAGAGAGGGACCCAGTACTTC. Translated: CASSPSVGKRGTQYF.

This clonotype was counted only a few times. This sequence joins TRBV3-1 and TRBJ2-5, with TRBD2 identical over 8 bases. Germline-derived CDR1 and CDR2 are LGHDT and YNNKEL (reference sequence). The CDR3 totals 14 residues. Trimming took 6 bases from V and 4 from J; bases not matched to a gene: 7. CDR3 nucleotides: TGTGCCAGCAGACTGGGACTAGGTCCAGAGACCCAGTACTTC. Residues: CASRLGLGPETQYF.

This clonotype was seen ten or more times. This sequence joins TRBV2 and TRBJ2-3; TRBD2 agrees at 12 bases. Germline V gives CDR1 SNHLY, CDR2 FYNNEI. Unmatched junction bases numbered 6, after V lost 3 bases and J lost 2 bases. The CDR3 length is 17 residues. In DNA form, the CDR3 reads TGTGCCAGCAGTGAGGGGTGGACTAGCGGGGTCACAGATACGCAGTATTTT. Protein: CASSEGWTSGVTDTQYF. The full variable domain, completed using reference TRBV2 and TRBJ2-3, is EPEVTQTPSHQVTQMGQEVILRCVPISNHLYFYWYRQILGQKVEFLVSFYNNEISEKSEIFDDQFSVERPDGSNFTLKIRSTKLEDSAMYFCASSEGWTSGVTDTQYFGPGTRLTVL.

This clonotype was recorded many times. V usage is TRBV2 and J usage is TRBJ2-7, with 9 positions matching TRBD1. Trimming at V came to 1 base and at J to 3 bases, leaving 4 bases not matched to a gene. This CDR3 is built from 15 residues. CDR1 is SNHLY, CDR2 FYNNEI, per germline. The CDR3 DNA is TGTGCCAGCAGTGAAGTACAGGGGGCAGACTACGAGCAGTACTTC. Translated, it gives CASSEVQGADYEQYF.

This chain links TRBV19 with TRBJ2-1; 14 bases fit TRBD2. Unmatched junction bases numbered 7, after V lost 5 bases and J lost 10 bases. The length of the CDR3 is 15 residues. CDR1 LNHDA and CDR2 SQIVND come from the germline V gene (reference sequence). Written as DNA, the CDR3 is TGTGCCAGTAGTTCTGGACTAGCGGGGGGTGACGAGCAGTTCTTC. It translates to CASSSGLAGGDEQFF. The variable domain in full, completed from reference TRBV19 and TRBJ2-1, reads DGGITQSPKYLFRKEGQNVTLSCEQNLNHDAMYWYRQDPGQGLRLIYYSQIVNDFQKGDIAEGYSVSREKKESFPLTVTSAQKNPTAFYLCASSSGLAGGDEQFFGPGTRLTVL.

The gene calls are TRBV7-2 and TRBJ2-5; tentatively, D is TRBD2 (8 bases). CDR3 length: 15 residues. CDR1 is SGHTA and CDR2 is FQGNSA in the germline V gene. Between the trimmed V and J ends, which lost 5 bases and 3 bases, there was a span of 16 bases. CDR3: CASSVSGTAEETQYF. CDR3 coding DNA: TGTGCCAGCAGCGTTAGCGGGACAGCCGAAGAGACCCAGTACTTC. The variable domain in full, completed from reference TRBV7-2 and TRBJ2-5, reads GAGVSQSPSNKVTEKGKDVELRCDPISGHTALYWYRQSLGQGLEFLIYFQGNSAPDKSGLPSDRFSAERTGGSVSTLTIQRTQQEDSAVYLCASSVSGTAEETQYFGPGTRLLVL.

The gene calls are TRBV3-1 and TRBJ1-5; 7 bases match TRBD1. The J segment lost 1 base and the V segment lost 5 bases, leaving 14 bases of the junction unmatched. The germline V gene encodes CDR1 LGHDT and CDR2 YNNKEL (reference sequence). The CDR3 has 18 amino acids. CDR3: CASSSRPQGTGSNQPQHF. Written as DNA, the CDR3 is TGTGCCAGCAGCTCCCGGCCACAGGGGACGGGCAGCAATCAGCCCCAGCATTTT.

This clonotype was counted at least ten times. This chain links TRBV29-1 with TRBJ1-6, with TRBD1 identical over 10 bases. Germline V lookup: CDR1 SQVTM, CDR2 ANQGSEA. The CDR3 is 13 amino acids. V shed 4 bases and J 7 bases; nucleotides not matched to a gene: 1. CDR3 residues: CSVAGQGNSPLHF. CDR3 DNA sequence: TGCAGCGTTGCGGGACAGGGGAATTCACCCCTCCACTTT.

This clonotype was counted a few times. V is TRBV20-1 and J is TRBJ1-3; tentatively, D is TRBD1 (5 bases). Between the trimmed V and J ends, which lost 3 bases and 1 base, there was a span of 7 bases. CDR3 length equals 13 residues. Germline-derived CDR1 and CDR2 are DFQATT and SNEGSKA (reference sequence). DNA of the CDR3: TGCAGTGCTAGTTGGGGGTCTGGAAACACCATATATTTT. Protein: CSASWGSGNTIYF.

This chain connects TRBV27 to TRBJ2-2; 9 positions agree with TRBD1. The CDR3 has 14 residues. Looked up from germline, CDR1 is MNHEY and CDR2 is SMNVEV (reference sequence). With 6 bases clipped from V and 7 bases from J, the junction kept 6 bases outside the gene matches. The CDR3, as DNA: TGTGCCAGCAGCTTCGGGACAGGGATCGGGGAGCTGTTTTTT. Translated, it gives CASSFGTGIGELFF.

This chain connects TRBV29-1 to TRBJ1-1; D not certain. This CDR3 region has 13 residues. Trimming took off 4 bases at V and 0 bases at J, with 9 bases between the two ends. In germline, CDR1 is SQVTM, CDR2 ANQGSEA. The CDR3 region has the DNA TGCAGCGTTGGTGGTGGACTGAACACTGAAGCTTTCTTT. It encodes CSVGGGLNTEAFF. Filled out from reference TRBV29-1 and TRBJ1-1, the complete variable domain reads SAVISQKPSRDICQRGTSLTIQCQVDSQVTMMFWYRQQPGQSLTLIATANQGSEATYESGFVIDKFPISRPNLTFSTLTVSNMSPEDSSIYLCSVGGGLNTEAFFGQGTRLTVV.

The chain joins TRBV7-2 to TRBJ2-3; no clear D gene. Germline CDR1 and CDR2: SGHTA and FQGNSA. The CDR3 is made up of 12 amino acids. Trimming removed 5 bases from V and 3 bases from J, with 6 bases in between. The CDR3 DNA is TGTGCCAGCAGCCCCTTTACAGATACGCAGTATTTT. Translating it yields CASSPFTDTQYF.

This clonotype appeared many times. V gene TRBV7-2 combines with J gene TRBJ1-1; D remains ambiguous. Germline-derived CDR1 and CDR2 are SGHTA and FQGNSA. This CDR3 has 16 amino acids. The V gene lost 4 bases and the J gene lost 1 base, with 16 bases spanning the gap. CDR3 amino acids: CASSSVRFSGNTEAFF. The CDR3 DNA reads as TGTGCCAGCAGCTCAGTACGGTTTTCTGGGAACACTGAAGCTTTCTTT.

This clonotype was counted a few times. This chain links TRBV5-4 with TRBJ2-2; D perhaps matches TRBD1 (6 bases). Trimming shortened V by 2 bases and J by 1 base, and 9 bases separated the two germline ends. CDR3 length: 15 amino acids. From germline, CDR1 is SGHNT and CDR2 YYREEE (reference sequence). Written as DNA, the CDR3 is TGTGCCAGCAGCTTAGGGACATTGAACACCGGGGAGCTGTTTTTT. Its translation is CASSLGTLNTGELFF. The full variable domain, rest sourced from reference TRBV5-4 and TRBJ2-2, is ETGVTQSPTHLIKTRGQQVTLRCSSQSGHNTVSWYQQALGQGPQFIFQYYREEENGRGNFPPRFSGLQFPNYSSELNVNALELDDSALYLCASSLGTLNTGELFFGEGSRLTVL.

A few counts support this clonotype. The chain couples TRBV29-1 to TRBJ1-1; weak D call: TRBD1 (5 bases). The CDR3 is made up of 13 amino acids. Deletions cut 5 bases from V and 1 base from J, with 11 bases between. CDR1 and CDR2 from the germline V gene are SQVTM and ANQGSEA. CDR3 protein: CSVTTVRNTEAFF. The CDR3 bases are TGCAGCGTTACGACAGTAAGGAACACTGAAGCTTTCTTT.

This clonotype was detected ten times or more. This sequence joins TRBV20-1 and TRBJ2-1, with no clear D. This CDR3 region has 13 residues. Germline CDR1 is DFQATT and CDR2 is SNEGSKA (reference sequence). V was shortened by 3 bases and J by 1 base, with 7 bases between the two germline ends. CDR3 in DNA: TGCAGTGCTAGTGGAAGTTCCTACAATGAGCAGTTCTTC. Amino acids: CSASGSSYNEQFF.

This clonotype occurred a few times. The gene calls are TRBV11-3 and TRBJ2-1; 10 nucleotides agree with TRBD1. Germline CDR1 and CDR2: SGHNT and YENEEA. There are 15 residues in the CDR3. The V segment lost 1 base and the J segment 5 bases; nucleotides outside the gene matches: 2. In nucleotides, the CDR3 is TGTGCCAGCAGCTTAGGGGACAGGGGAGACAATGAGCAGTTCTTC. As protein: CASSLGDRGDNEQFF.

This chain uses TRBV6-5 with TRBJ1-2; D gene unclear. The CDR3 runs to 14 residues. Germline lookup yields CDR1 MNHEY and CDR2 SVGAGI. V lost 10 bases and J lost 1, with 16 bases in between. CDR3 sequence: CAIGSRGSNYGYTF. The DNA for the CDR3 is TGTGCCATCGGTAGCCGTGGTAGTAACTATGGCTACACCTTC.

This clonotype was observed many times. The chain combines TRBV2 with TRBJ2-1; the match to TRBD2 covers 8 bases. With 6 bases clipped from V and 7 bases from J, the junction kept 5 bases outside the gene matches. Germline V lookup: CDR1 SNHLY, CDR2 FYNNEI. The CDR3 contains 13 residues. In DNA, the CDR3 is TGTGCCAGCAGCACGGGACTAGAGAATGAGCAGTTCTTC. Its translation is CASSTGLENEQFF.